This TCR beta chain originates from a study of post-analysis software for immune sequencing data. Study background: Relapsing-remitting, secondary progressive and progressive-relapsing forms of multiple sclerosis all featured among disease courses.

Study-level results: Comparison of patients with controls showed 4 to 6 TRBV segments more frequent in patients, TRBV5-6, TRBV5-1 and TRBV20-1 among them. Normalized Chao1 diversity was significantly reduced in patients versus controls.

Unique molecular identifiers were built into the TCR beta cDNA libraries. TCRdb reprocessed the PCR reads via MiXCR and lists one record per CDR3 protein. This sample yields hundreds of thousands of distinct CDR3 sequences, of which just under 30% are seen a single time; 0.5% to 0.6% belongs to the top ten. CDR3 length: 16 residues. With V trimmed by 5 bases and J by 10 bases, 13 bases remained unmatched. Germline assignment: CDR1 SGHTA and CDR2 FQGNSA. With regard to this clonotype: The antigen remains unidentified.

The chain combines TRBV7-2 with TRBJ2-7; TRBD2 matches at 14 bases. The source of this sequence is a girl aged 10 to 17 with multiple sclerosis. Material for sequencing was blood. Written as DNA, the CDR3 is TGTGCCAGCAGCCCAGGAGGACTAGCGGGAGGAAACGTCCAGTACTTC. Translated: CASSPGGLAGGNVQYF.